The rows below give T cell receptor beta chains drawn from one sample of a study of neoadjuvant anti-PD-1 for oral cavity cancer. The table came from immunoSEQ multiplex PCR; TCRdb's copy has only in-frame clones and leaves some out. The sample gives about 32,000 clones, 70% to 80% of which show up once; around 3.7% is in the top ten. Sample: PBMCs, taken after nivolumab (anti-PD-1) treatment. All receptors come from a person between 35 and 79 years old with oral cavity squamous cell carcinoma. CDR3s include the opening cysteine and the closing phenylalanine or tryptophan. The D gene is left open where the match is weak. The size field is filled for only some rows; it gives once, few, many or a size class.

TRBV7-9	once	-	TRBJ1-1	TGTGCCAGCAGCTCAAGGGAAGGCACTGAAGCTTTCTTT	CASSSREGTEAFF
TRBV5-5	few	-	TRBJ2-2	TGTGCCAGCAGCCCACAGCCCGGGGAGCTGTTTTTT	CASSPQPGELFF
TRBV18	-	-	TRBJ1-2	TGTGCCAGCTCACCACAGGGATTAGGGGGCTACACCTTC	CASSPQGLGGYTF
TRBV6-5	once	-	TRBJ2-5	TGTGCCAGCAGACAGGCAGAGACCCAGTACTTC	CASRQAETQYF
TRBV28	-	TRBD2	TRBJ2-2	TGTGCCAGCAGAACCCCCAGGACTAGCGGAAACACCGGGGAGCTGTTTTTT	CASRTPRTSGNTGELFF
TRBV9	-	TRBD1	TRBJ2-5	TGTGCCAGCAGCGCTGACAGGGGGCTTGGAGAGACCCAGTACTTC	CASSADRGLGETQYF
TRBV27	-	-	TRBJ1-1	TGTGCCAGCAGTTTCATTTCGGACCCGAACACTGAAGCTTTCTTT	CASSFISDPNTEAFF
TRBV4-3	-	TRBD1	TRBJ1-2	TGCGCCAGCAGCTCCGGGACAGGATACTACACCTTC	CASSSGTGYYTF
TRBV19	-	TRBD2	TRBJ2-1	TGTGCCAGTAGTATAGATACCCCCCCCCGACTAGCGGGGGGGGACAATGAGCAGTTCTTC	CASSIDTPPRLAGGDNEQFF
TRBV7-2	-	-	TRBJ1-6	TGTGCCAGCAGCGCTTCCGGGACATCTTATAATTCACCCCTCCACTTT	CASSASGTSYNSPLHF
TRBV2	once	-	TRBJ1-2	TGTGCCAGCAGTGAAAGCCAGAGCGATGGCTACACCTTC	CASSESQSDGYTF
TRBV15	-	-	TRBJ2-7	TGTGCCACCAGCAGAGTGCTCGCGGGGTTCTACGAGCAGTACTTC	CATSRVLAGFYEQYF
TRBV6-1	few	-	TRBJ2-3	TGTGCCAGCAGTGCAAGCTCTGGGGGGGCAACAGATACGCAGTATTTT	CASSASSGGATDTQYF
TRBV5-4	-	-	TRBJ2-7	TGTGCCAGCAGCTTCCGGGACGGATACGAGCAGTACTTC	CASSFRDGYEQYF
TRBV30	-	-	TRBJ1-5	TGTGCCTGGAGTGTAGGAGGGGTGCAGCCCCAGCATTTT	CAWSVGGVQPQHF
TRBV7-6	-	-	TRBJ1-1	TGTGCCAGCAGCTTAGAGTTGAACACTGAAGCTTTCTTT	CASSLELNTEAFF
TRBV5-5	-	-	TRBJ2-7	TGTGCCAGCAGCTTGCAAGGGCAGGGGAGAGTAGCCTACGAGCAGTACTTC	CASSLQGQGRVAYEQYF
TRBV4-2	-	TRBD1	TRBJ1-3	TGTGCCAGCAGCCAAACGACAGGGGAAGGTGGAAACACCATATATTTT	CASSQTTGEGGNTIYF
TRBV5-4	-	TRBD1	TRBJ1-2	TGTGCCAGCAGCCGGACAGGGGACTATGGCTACACCTTC	CASSRTGDYGYTF
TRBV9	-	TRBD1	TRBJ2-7	TGTGCCAGCAGCGTAGAGGCAGGGGGCTCCTACGAGCAGTACTTC	CASSVEAGGSYEQYF
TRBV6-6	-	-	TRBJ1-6	TGTGCCAGCAGTTACATGACGCTTCGAACTTCACCCCTCCACTTT	CASSYMTLRTSPLHF
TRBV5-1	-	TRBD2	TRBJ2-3	TGCGCCAGCAGCCAACGGACTAGCGGGGGCTCAGATACGCAGTATTTT	CASSQRTSGGSDTQYF
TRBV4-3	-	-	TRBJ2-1	TGCGCCAGCAGCCAAGATCGGCCGACCGGCTCCTACAATGAGCAGTTCTTC	CASSQDRPTGSYNEQFF
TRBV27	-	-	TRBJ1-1	TGTGCCAGCAGTTTAGAAAAAGCAGGGCCGAACACTGAAGCTTTCTTT	CASSLEKAGPNTEAFF
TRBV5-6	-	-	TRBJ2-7	TGTGCCAGCAGCTTGGTCGCAGGGGCTACCACCTACGAGCAGTACTTC	CASSLVAGATTYEQYF
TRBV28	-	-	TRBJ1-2	TGTGCCAGCAGTTTAGGGGGTTTGTACGGCTACACCTTC	CASSLGGLYGYTF